Listed below are T cell receptor beta chains from one sample, sequenced in a study of blood T cell repertoires in COVID-19. This table comes from immunoSEQ multiplex PCR, and its TCRdb copy is limited to in-frame clones, with some not included. The sample yields about 250,000 clones, 88% seen once. The sample consisted of peripheral blood. These receptors were obtained from a woman aged 25 to 39 with COVID-19, enrolled during active disease. Both conserved end residues are trimmed from each CDR3.

V	CDR3
TRBV13	ASSRPGTGPEAF
TRBV29-1	SVQFRDRVADTQY
TRBV7-2	ASSLGLGGPGTDTQY
TRBV29-1	SIAEGADYGYT
TRBV27	ASSPRGGWAQETQY
TRBV30	AWSPRQGFYYGYT
TRBV7-9	ASSLRDRGLGTQY
TRBV10-1	ASSRDLSSYEQY
TRBV4-1	ASSRAPTGSGGNTEAF
TRBV7-9	ASSSIDRFHEQF
TRBV27	ASSYLTGGETQY
TRBV11-3	ASSLDHAIEAF
TRBV14	ASSPRDRGNEKLF
TRBV6-1	ASSERRTGVNGYT
TRBV27	ASSLESFTEAF
TRBV10-3	AIGQGGSYEQY
TRBV6-6	ASRRLVGGWDNEQF
TRBV11-2	ASSFVDTQY
TRBV7-2	ASSLAGGGETQY
TRBV6-5	ASSSYYEQY
TRBV6-5	ASSYSPSSGNTIY
TRBV28	ASSFQDEQY
TRBV2	ASSSTGTSGNEQF
TRBV6-4	ASMTGQGVGEQF